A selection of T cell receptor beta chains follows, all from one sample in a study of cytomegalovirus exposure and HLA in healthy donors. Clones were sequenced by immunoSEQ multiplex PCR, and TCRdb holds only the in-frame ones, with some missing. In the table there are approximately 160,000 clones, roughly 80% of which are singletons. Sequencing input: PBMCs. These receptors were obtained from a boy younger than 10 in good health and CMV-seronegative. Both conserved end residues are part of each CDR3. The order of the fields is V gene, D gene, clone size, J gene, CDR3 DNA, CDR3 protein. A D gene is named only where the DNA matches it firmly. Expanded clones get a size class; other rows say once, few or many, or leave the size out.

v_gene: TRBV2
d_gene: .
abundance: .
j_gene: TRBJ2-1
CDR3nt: TGTGCCAGCAGGGAGCACCTATACAATGAGCAGTTCTTC
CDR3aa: CASREHLYNEQFF

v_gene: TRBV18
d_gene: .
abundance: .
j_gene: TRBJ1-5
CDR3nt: TGTGCCAGCTCACGCGACAGAAATCAGCCCCAGCATTTT
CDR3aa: CASSRDRNQPQHF

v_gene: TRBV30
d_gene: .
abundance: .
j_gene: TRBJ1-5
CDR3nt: TGTGCCTGGAGTGGACCGACAGTAGCGGAGAGCAATCAGCCCCAGCATTTT
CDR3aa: CAWSGPTVAESNQPQHF

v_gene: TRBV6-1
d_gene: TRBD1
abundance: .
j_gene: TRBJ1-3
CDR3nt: TGTGCCAGCAGCAGACAGGGGAGCTCTGGAAACACCATATATTTT
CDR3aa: CASSRQGSSGNTIYF

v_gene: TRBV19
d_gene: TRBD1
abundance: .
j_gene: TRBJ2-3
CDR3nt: TGTGCCAGTGCTCACAGGGGGCCAAGCACAGATACGCAGTATTTT
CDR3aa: CASAHRGPSTDTQYF

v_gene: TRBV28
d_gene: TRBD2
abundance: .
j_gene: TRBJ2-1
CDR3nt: TGTGCCAGCAGTCCCGAACTAGCGGCAGAGCAGTTCTTC
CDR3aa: CASSPELAAEQFF

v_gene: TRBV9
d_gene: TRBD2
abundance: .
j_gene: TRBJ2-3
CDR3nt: TGTGCCAGCAGCGTCTTAATAGCGGGAGACAGCACAGATACGCAGTATTTT
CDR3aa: CASSVLIAGDSTDTQYF

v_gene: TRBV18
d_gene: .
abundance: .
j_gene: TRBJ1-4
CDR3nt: TGTGCCAGCTCACCAGAAGCACGGGGAGGCGGTGAAAAACTGTTTTTT
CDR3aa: CASSPEARGGGEKLFF

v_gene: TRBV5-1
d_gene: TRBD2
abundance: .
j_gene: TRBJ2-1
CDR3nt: TGCGCCAGCAGCTTGGTTCTAGCGGCTAACAATGAGCAGTTCTTC
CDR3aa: CASSLVLAANNEQFF

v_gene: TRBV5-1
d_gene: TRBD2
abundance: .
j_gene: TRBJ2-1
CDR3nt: TGCGCCAGCAGCCTACCCGGGGCGGGAGATGGGGGAAATGAGCAGTTCTTC
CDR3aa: CASSLPGAGDGGNEQFF

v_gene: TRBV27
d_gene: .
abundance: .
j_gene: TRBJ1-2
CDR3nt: TGTGCCAGCAGGAGAAAGGACTCGGTCGGCTACACCTTC
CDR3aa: CASRRKDSVGYTF

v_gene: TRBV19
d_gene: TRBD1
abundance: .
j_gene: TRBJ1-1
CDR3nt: TGTGCCAGTAGTATAAGCCCCCGGGACAGGGACAACACTGAAGCTTTCTTT
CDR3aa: CASSISPRDRDNTEAFF

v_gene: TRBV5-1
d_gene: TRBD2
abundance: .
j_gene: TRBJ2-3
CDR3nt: TGCGCCAGCAGGTTACCGGGACTAGCGGGGAGAAGCACAGATACGCAGTATTTT
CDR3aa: CASRLPGLAGRSTDTQYF

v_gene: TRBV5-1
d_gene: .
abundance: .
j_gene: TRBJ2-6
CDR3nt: TGCGCCAGCAGCTTGGACAGTAACTCTGGGGCCAACGTCCTGACTTTC
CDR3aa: CASSLDSNSGANVLTF

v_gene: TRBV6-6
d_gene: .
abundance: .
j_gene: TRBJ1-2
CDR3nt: TGTGCCAGCAGTCCTTCGACAGCTAACTATGGCTACACCTTC
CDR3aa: CASSPSTANYGYTF

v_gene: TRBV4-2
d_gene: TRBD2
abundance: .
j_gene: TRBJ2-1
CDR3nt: TGTGCCAGCAGCTTGACCGGGACTAGCGACTACAATGAGCAGTTCTTC
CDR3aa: CASSLTGTSDYNEQFF

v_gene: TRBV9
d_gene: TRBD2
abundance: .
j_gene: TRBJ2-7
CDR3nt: TGTGCCAGCAGCCCCCGGACTAGCGGGAGTCTCCACGAGCAGTACTTC
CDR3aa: CASSPRTSGSLHEQYF

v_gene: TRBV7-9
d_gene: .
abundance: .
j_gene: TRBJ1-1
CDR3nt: TGTGCCAGCAGCTTAGTAGGGGGGAACACTGAAGCTTTCTTT
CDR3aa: CASSLVGGNTEAFF

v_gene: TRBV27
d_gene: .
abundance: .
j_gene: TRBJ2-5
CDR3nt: TGTGCCACCGCTGGACAGTATCAAGAGACCCAGTACTTC
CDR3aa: CATAGQYQETQYF

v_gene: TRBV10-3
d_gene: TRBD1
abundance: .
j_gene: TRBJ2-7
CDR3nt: TGTGCCATCAGTATCTCACGGGACAGGGGCTACGAGCAGTACTTC
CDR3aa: CAISISRDRGYEQYF

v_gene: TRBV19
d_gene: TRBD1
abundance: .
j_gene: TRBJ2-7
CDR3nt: TGTGCCAGTAGTATTGGACAGGTGTCCTACGAGCAGTACTTC
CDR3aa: CASSIGQVSYEQYF

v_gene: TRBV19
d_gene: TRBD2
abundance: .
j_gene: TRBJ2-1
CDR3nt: TGTGCCAGTAGCGGGACTAGCGGAGGCAATGAGCAGTTCTTC
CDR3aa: CASSGTSGGNEQFF

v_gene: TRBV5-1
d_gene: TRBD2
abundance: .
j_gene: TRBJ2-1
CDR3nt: TGCGCCAGCAGCCCCACTAGCGGGGGATACAATGAGCAGTTCTTC
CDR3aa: CASSPTSGGYNEQFF

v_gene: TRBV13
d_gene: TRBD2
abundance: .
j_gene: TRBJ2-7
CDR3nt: TGTGCCAGCAGCTCCGGCCTGACTAGCGGGCTGGGGCAGTACTTC
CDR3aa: CASSSGLTSGLGQYF

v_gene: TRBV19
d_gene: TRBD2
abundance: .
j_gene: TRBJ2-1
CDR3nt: TGTGCCAGTAGCCCGACTAGCCACAATGAGCAGTTCTTC
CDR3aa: CASSPTSHNEQFF

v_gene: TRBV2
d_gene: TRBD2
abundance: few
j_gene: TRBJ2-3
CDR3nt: TGTGCCAGCAGTGAGACCCTAGCGGGAGTCCCAGATACGCAGTATTTT
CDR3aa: CASSETLAGVPDTQYF

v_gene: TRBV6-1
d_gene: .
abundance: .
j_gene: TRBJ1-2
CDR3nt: TGTGCCAGCACCTCCCGGGGGGAGAGAGACTGGGGCTACACCTTC
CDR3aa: CASTSRGERDWGYTF

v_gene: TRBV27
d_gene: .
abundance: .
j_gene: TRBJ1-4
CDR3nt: TGTGCCAGCAGCCCGCAGTCCGCAACTAATGAAAAACTGTTTTTT
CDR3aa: CASSPQSATNEKLFF

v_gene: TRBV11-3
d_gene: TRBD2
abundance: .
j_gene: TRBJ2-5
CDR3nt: TGTGCCAGCAGCCGGGGGGGGACCCAGTACTTC
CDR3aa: CASSRGGTQYF

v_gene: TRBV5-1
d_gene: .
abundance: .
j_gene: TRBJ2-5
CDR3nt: TGCGCCAGCAGCTTGAGCGGGGAGACCCAGTACTTC
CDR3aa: CASSLSGETQYF

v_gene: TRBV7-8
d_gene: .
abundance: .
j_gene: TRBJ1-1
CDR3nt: TGTGCCAGCAGCCCAAACAGGGTTAGGGGCACTGAAGCTTTCTTT
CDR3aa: CASSPNRVRGTEAFF

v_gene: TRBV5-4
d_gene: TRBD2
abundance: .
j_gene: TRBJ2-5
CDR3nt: TGTGCCAGCAGCTCTCAAGCGGGAGGACAAGAGACCCAGTACTTC
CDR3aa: CASSSQAGGQETQYF

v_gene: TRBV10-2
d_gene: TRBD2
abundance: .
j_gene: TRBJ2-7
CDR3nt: TGCGCCAGCAAAGACTCTAGCGGGGCCGCCTACGAGCAGTACTTC
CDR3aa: CASKDSSGAAYEQYF

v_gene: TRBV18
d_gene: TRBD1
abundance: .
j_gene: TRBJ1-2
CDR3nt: TGTGCCAGCTCACCACCGGGACAGGGGGGGCATGGCTACACCTTC
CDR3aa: CASSPPGQGGHGYTF

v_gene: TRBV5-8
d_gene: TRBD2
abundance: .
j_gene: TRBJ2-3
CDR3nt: TGTGCCAGCAGCCCCAGAACGGGGGGAGAAGATACGCAGTATTTT
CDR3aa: CASSPRTGGEDTQYF

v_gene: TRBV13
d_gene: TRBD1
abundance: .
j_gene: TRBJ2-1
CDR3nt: TGTGCCAGCAGCCCGACAGGGGGCGATGAGCAGTTCTTC
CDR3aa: CASSPTGGDEQFF

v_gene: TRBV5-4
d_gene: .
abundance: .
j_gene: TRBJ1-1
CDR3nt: TGTGCCAGCAGTTTGGAACAGGGAGACACTGAAGCTTTCTTT
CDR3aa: CASSLEQGDTEAFF

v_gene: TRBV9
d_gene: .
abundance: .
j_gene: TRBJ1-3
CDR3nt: TGTGCCAGCAGCGTAGGGAGAGCTGCTGGAAACACCATATATTTT
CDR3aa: CASSVGRAAGNTIYF

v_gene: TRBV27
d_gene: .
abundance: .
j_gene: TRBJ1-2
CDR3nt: TGTGCCAGCACAGGGGATGGTGGCTACACCTTC
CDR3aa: CASTGDGGYTF